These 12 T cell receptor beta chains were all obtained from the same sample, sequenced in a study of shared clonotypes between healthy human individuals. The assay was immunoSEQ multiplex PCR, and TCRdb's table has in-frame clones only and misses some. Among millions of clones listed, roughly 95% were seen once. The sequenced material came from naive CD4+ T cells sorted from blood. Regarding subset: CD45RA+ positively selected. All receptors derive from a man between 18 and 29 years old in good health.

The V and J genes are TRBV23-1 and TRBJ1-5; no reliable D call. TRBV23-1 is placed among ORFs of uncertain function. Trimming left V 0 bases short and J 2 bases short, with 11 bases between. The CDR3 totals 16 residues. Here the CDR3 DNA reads TGCGCCAGCAGTCAATCTCCAGGATGTGGCAATCAGCCCCAGCATTTT. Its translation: CASSQSPGCGNQPQHF.

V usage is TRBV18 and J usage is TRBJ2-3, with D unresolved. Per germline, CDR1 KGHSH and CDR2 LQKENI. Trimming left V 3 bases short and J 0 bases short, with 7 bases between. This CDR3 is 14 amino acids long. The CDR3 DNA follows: TGTGCCAGCTCACCGCGGATTAGCACAGATACGCAGTATTTT. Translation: CASSPRISTDTQYF.

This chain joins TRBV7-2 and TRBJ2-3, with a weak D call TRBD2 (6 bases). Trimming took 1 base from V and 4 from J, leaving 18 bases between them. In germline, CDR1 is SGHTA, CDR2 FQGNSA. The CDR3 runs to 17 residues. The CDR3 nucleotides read TGTGCCAGCAGCTTAGAATCCGGGAGAGTTAGGGCAGATACGCAGTATTTT. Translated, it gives CASSLESGRVRADTQYF.

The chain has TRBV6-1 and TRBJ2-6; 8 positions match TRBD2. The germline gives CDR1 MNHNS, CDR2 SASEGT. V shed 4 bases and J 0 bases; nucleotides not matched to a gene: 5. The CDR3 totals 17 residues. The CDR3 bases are TGTGCCAGCAGTGTGTCAAGCGGGGGCTCTGGGGCCAACGTCCTGACTTTC. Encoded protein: CASSVSSGGSGANVLTF.

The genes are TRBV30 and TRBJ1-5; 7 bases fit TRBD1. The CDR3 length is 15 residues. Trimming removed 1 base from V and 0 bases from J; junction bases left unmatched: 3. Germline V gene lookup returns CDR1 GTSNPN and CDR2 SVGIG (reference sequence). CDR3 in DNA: TGTGCCTGGAGTGACGGGACAGTTAGCAATCAGCCCCAGCATTTT. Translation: CAWSDGTVSNQPQHF.

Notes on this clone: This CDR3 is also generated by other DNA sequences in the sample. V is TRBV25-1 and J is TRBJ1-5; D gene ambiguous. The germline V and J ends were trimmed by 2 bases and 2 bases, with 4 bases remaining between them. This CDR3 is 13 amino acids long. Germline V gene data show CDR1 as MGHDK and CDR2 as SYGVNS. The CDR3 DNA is TGTGCCAGCAGTGAAACGGGCAATCAGCCCCAGCATTTT. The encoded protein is CASSETGNQPQHF.

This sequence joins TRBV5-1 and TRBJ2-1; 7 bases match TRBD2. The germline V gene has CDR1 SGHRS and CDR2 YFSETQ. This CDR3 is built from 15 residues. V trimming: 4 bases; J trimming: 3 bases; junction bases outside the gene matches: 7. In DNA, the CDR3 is TGCGCCAGCAGCCCCGTTCTAGCGGTCTACAATGAGCAGTTCTTC. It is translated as CASSPVLAVYNEQFF.

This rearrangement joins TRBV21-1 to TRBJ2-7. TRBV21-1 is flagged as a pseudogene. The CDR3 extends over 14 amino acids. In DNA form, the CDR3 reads TGTGCCAGCAGCAAAGGTCACCTCTCCTACGAGCAGTACTTC. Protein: CASSKGHLSYEQYF.

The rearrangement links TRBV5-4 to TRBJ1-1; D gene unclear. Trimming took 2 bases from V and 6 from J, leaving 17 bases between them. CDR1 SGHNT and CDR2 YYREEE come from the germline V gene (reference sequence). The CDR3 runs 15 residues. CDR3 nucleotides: TGTGCCAGCAGCTTTACGGACGCGGGGTGGGCTGAAGCTTTCTTT. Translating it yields CASSFTDAGWAEAFF.

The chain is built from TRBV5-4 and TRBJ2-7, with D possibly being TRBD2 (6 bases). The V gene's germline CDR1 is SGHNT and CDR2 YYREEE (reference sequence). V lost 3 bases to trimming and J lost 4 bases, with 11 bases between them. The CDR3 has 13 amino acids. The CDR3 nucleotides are TGTGCCAGCAGCTCCGGGACTGTGTACGAGCAGTACTTC. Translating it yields CASSSGTVYEQYF.

CDR3 nucleotides: TGTGCCTGGAGGAGGGACAGGGGTCTGTTTTTT. It codes for CAWRRDRGLFF. The chain joins TRBV30 to TRBJ1-4; 10 bases are shared with TRBD1. The CDR3 runs to 11 residues. V was clipped by 3 bases and J by 14 bases; unmatched bases: 3. In germline, CDR1 is GTSNPN, CDR2 SVGIG (reference sequence).

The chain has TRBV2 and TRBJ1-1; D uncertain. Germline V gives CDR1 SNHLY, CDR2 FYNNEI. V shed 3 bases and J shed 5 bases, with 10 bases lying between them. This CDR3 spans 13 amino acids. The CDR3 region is CASSELVGTEAFF. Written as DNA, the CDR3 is TGTGCCAGCAGTGAGTTGGTGGGGACTGAAGCTTTCTTT.